This T cell receptor (beta chain) is drawn from a study of shared clonotypes between healthy human individuals. The wider study: The study enrolled a couple of women and three men aged 18 to 49. Study conclusions and caveats: Sampling used blood alone; tissue repertoires probably differ. The naive CD4 repertoires of a handful of donors were compared, and approximately 4.7% of clonotypes were shared.

For this clone: The antigen is undetermined.

Clones were read by immunoSEQ multiplex PCR, and TCRdb kept only the in-frame ones, dropping some. The sample contains 1 million to 1.3 million clones, roughly 74% of which appear only once. Sequenced material: memory CD4+ T cells from PBMCs. Subset given: CD45RA-negative fraction. The TCR sequence derives from a man younger than 35 in good health. Some clones in this sample may be carry-over from other donors' samples.

The CDR3 loop reads CSAGQAPQETQYF. The CDR3 DNA reads as TGCAGCGCGGGACAGGCCCCCCAAGAGACCCAGTACTTC. The genes are TRBV29-1 and TRBJ2-5; 8 bases agree with TRBD1. Germline V gene data show CDR1 as SQVTM and CDR2 as ANQGSEA. The CDR3 runs 13 residues. Trimming at V came to 7 bases and at J to 1 base, leaving 5 bases not matched to a gene.